The following is a TCR beta chain sequence with its context. Each donor contributed approximately 100,000 T cells on average, unsorted. Between the trimmed V and J ends, which lost 6 bases and 7 bases, there was a span of 17 bases. The CDR3 sequence is 14 residues long. CDR1 SGHDT and CDR2 YYEEEE come from the germline V gene. The repertoire was sequenced with immunoSEQ multiplex PCR; TCRdb's copy has only in-frame clones and lacks some. The sample includes tens of thousands of clones, over 90% of them seen just once. The data originate from a study of T cells in tuberculosis. The sequenced material came from PBMCs. The chain couples TRBV5-6 to TRBJ1-5; D unresolved. This sequence was found in a donor aged 10-30 years with latent tuberculosis or without tuberculosis infection. The CDR3 DNA reads as TGTGCCAGCACCTTCAAGGCTGCCGGGCAGCCCCAGCATTTT. This sequence encodes CASTFKAAGQPQHF.